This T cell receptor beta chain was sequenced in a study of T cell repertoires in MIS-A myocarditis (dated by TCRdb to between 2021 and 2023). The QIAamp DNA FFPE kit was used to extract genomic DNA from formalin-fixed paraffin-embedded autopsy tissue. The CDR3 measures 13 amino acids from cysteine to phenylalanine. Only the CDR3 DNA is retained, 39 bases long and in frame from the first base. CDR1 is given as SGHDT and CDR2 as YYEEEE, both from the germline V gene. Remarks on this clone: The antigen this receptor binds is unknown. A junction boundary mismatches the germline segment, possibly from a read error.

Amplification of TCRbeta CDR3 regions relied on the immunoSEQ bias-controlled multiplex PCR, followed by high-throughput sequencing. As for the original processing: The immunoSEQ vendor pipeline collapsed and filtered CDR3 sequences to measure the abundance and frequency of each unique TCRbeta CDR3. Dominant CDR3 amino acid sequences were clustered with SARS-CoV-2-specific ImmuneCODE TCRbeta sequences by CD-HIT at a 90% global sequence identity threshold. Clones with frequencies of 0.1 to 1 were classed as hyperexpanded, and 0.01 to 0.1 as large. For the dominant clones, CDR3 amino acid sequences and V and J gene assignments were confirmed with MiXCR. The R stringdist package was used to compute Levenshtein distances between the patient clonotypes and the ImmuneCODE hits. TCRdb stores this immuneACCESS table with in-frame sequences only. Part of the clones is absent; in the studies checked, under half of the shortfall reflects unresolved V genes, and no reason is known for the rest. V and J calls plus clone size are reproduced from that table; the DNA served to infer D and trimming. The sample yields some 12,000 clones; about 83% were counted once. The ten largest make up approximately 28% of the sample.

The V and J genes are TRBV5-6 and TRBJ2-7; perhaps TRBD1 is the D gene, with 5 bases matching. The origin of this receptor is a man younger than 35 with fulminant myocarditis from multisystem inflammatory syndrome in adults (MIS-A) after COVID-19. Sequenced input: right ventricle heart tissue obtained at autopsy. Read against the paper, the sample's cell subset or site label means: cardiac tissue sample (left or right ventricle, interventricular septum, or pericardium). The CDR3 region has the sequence CASSLLLGAGPHF. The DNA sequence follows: TGTGCCAGCAGCTTGCTTTTAGGGGCAGGACCCCACTTC.